This TCR beta chain comes out of a study of beta chain features in type 1 diabetes. General observations from the study: HLA effects on TCRB rearrangement stayed unresolved here.

As regards this clone: Its antigen is undetermined.

Isolated RNA was reverse transcribed in full, so expressed TCRB transcripts were sequenced. TCRdb's table, derived via immunoSEQ multiplex PCR, lists solely in-frame clones and lacks some. The sample lists about 230,000 clones, roughly 9.6% occurring once. CDR1 is MDHEN, CDR2 SYDVKM, per germline. Trimming shortened V by 3 bases and J by 1 base, and 14 bases separated the two germline ends. This CDR3 is 16 amino acids long. This sequence originates from a young woman in good health. The sample comprised naive CD4+ T cells from blood. The chain uses TRBV28 and TRBJ2-3; D may be TRBD1 (7 bases). CDR3: CASSFRGAFRTDTQYF. The CDR3 region has the DNA TGTGCCAGCAGTTTCAGGGGGGCCTTTCGCACAGATACGCAGTATTTT.